These T cell receptor beta chains were read from a single sample in a study of T cell responses to AZD1222 COVID-19 vaccine. Libraries were prepared by immunoSEQ multiplex PCR; TCRdb keeps only in-frame clonotypes and omits some of them. The sample contains about 180,000 clones, around 90% of which appear only once. The source material was peripheral blood, sampled on day 0 of AZD1222 vaccination. The receptors were sampled from an adult in good health. The CDR3 runs from the conserved cysteine through the conserved F or W. D genes are given only for firm matches. Clone size is not always given. Where it is, it says once, few, many or a class for expanded clones.

D gene,clone size,J gene,V gene,CDR3 DNA,CDR3 protein
NA,NA,TRBJ1-4,TRBV20-1,TGCAGTGCTCCACAGGATGAAAAACTGTTTTTT,CSAPQDEKLFF
TRBD1,NA,TRBJ2-2,TRBV5-1,TGCGCCAGCAGCTTGGGGTACAGGGGCAGAAACGGGGAGCTGTTTTTT,CASSLGYRGRNGELFF
NA,NA,TRBJ1-1,TRBV2,TGTGCCAGCAGTGAAGTGTCGAACACTGAAGCTTTCTTT,CASSEVSNTEAFF
NA,few,TRBJ1-1,TRBV15,TGTGCCACCAGCACAGTTCCCGTGAACACTGAAGCTTTCTTT,CATSTVPVNTEAFF
NA,once,TRBJ1-5,TRBV10-1,TGCGCCAGCAGGATAACAGGGAAGGTCAATCAGCCCCAGCATTTT,CASRITGKVNQPQHF
NA,once,TRBJ1-2,TRBV9,TGTGCCAGCGGGGGGGCATTAGGCTACACCTTC,CASGGALGYTF
NA,once,TRBJ2-7,TRBV6-4,TGTGCCAGCAGTGACTCGAGGGGACACCCGAGCTCCTACGAGCAGTACTTC,CASSDSRGHPSSYEQYF
NA,NA,TRBJ2-7,TRBV10-3,TGTGCCATCAGTGACAGGACTCGTAGCTCCTACGAGCAGTACTTC,CAISDRTRSSYEQYF
NA,NA,TRBJ2-2,TRBV28,TGTGCCACTCTAAACGGACAGAACACCGGGGAGCTGTTTTTT,CATLNGQNTGELFF
NA,NA,TRBJ2-7,TRBV2,TGTGCCAGCGGGTCGGGCGGCCCCTACGAGCAGTACTTC,CASGSGGPYEQYF
TRBD1,NA,TRBJ2-3,TRBV6-5,TGTGCCAGCAGTTGGAGGGGGGACAGGGGAACAGATACGCAGTATTTT,CASSWRGDRGTDTQYF
NA,NA,TRBJ2-3,TRBV5-4,TGTGCCAGCAGCGCTGGACTACCGCAAACCGGAGATACGCAGTATTTT,CASSAGLPQTGDTQYF
TRBD1,NA,TRBJ1-5,TRBV11-2,TGTGCCAGCAGCTTAGATCTGGATAGACAGGGGCAAAATCAGCCCCAGCATTTT,CASSLDLDRQGQNQPQHF
NA,NA,TRBJ2-2,TRBV6-1,TGTGCCAGCAGTGAAAGGACAGACGGGGAGCTGTTTTTT,CASSERTDGELFF
NA,NA,TRBJ1-3,TRBV7-9,TGTGCCAGCACCGTTCAAGGCGTAAACTCTGGAAACACCATATATTTT,CASTVQGVNSGNTIYF
NA,NA,TRBJ2-7,TRBV5-1,TGCGCCAGCAGCCATGGGGGATCATACGAGCAGTACTTC,CASSHGGSYEQYF
NA,NA,TRBJ1-5,TRBV27,TGTGCCAGCAGTTTACAGGTTAGCAATCAGCCCCAGCATTTT,CASSLQVSNQPQHF
NA,NA,TRBJ2-7,TRBV12-3/TRBV12-4,TGTGCCAGCAGGGCCTTTGGGGAATACGAGCAGTACTTC,CASRAFGEYEQYF
NA,once,TRBJ2-1,TRBV4-1,TGCGCCAGCAGCCAAGGAAGAGAGAGCTCCTACAATGAGCAGTTCTTC,CASSQGRESSYNEQFF
NA,NA,TRBJ1-1,TRBV29-1,TGCAGCGTTACAAGGGGGGAAGCTTTCTTT,CSVTRGEAFF
TRBD2,once,TRBJ2-7,TRBV5-6,TGTGCCAGCAGCCCCCTAGCGGGGGTGAACTACGAGCAGTACTTC,CASSPLAGVNYEQYF
NA,NA,TRBJ1-1,TRBV6-5,TGTGCCAGCAGAGATTTCCCTTGGGAAGCTTTCTTT,CASRDFPWEAFF
TRBD1,NA,TRBJ2-2,TRBV9,TGTGCCAGCAGCGTAGCTCGGAGACAGGGGACCGGGGAGCTGTTTTTT,CASSVARRQGTGELFF
NA,NA,TRBJ1-1,TRBV18,TGTGCCAGCTCGCAACGACGTGCGGATTCCAACACTGAAGCTTTCTTT,CASSQRRADSNTEAFF
NA,NA,TRBJ1-5,TRBV7-9,TGTGCCAGCAGCTATGGGTCTAGCAATCAGCCCCAGCATTTT,CASSYGSSNQPQHF
NA,NA,TRBJ2-1,TRBV27,TGTGCCAGCAGTTTAGCGTCCTTGGGCAATGAGCAGTTCTTC,CASSLASLGNEQFF
NA,NA,TRBJ1-5,TRBV19,TGTGCCAGTAGTATTGGTGGGGGACCCAATCAGCCCCAGCATTTT,CASSIGGGPNQPQHF
TRBD1,NA,TRBJ1-1,TRBV30,TGTGCCGCCCGCACAGGGGCCGCTGAAGCTTTCTTT,CAARTGAAEAFF
NA,NA,TRBJ1-5,TRBV28,TGTGCCAGCAGTTTGTCCGGCGTGGCTCAGCCCCAGCATTTT,CASSLSGVAQPQHF
NA,NA,TRBJ2-1,TRBV7-9,TGTGCCAGCAGCGAATTGGACTATGAGCAGTTCTTC,CASSELDYEQFF
NA,NA,TRBJ2-3,TRBV11-1,TGTGCCAGCAGCTTCCGGGACCCCCCCACAGATACGCAGTATTTT,CASSFRDPPTDTQYF
TRBD1,NA,TRBJ1-2,TRBV19,TGTGCCAGTACCCCCCTAACAGGGGGCGATTCTAACTATGGCTACACCTTC,CASTPLTGGDSNYGYTF
TRBD1,NA,TRBJ2-3,TRBV27,TGTGCCAGCAGTACCGGGACAGACGGAGGCACAGATACGCAGTATTTT,CASSTGTDGGTDTQYF
TRBD2,NA,TRBJ2-2,TRBV14,TGTGCCAGCAGCCAGTCGGGGGGGCTTAACACCGGGGAGCTGTTTTTT,CASSQSGGLNTGELFF
NA,NA,TRBJ2-6,TRBV5-4,TGTGCCAGCAGCTTAGTTGGGGCCAACGTCCTGACTTTC,CASSLVGANVLTF
TRBD1,NA,TRBJ1-2,TRBV29-1,TGCAGCGATAGGACAGGGCATGGCTACACCTTC,CSDRTGHGYTF
NA,NA,TRBJ2-6,TRBV5-4,TGTGCCACCGACGCACGTCCGGGATCTGGGGCCAACGTCCTGACTTTC,CATDARPGSGANVLTF
NA,NA,TRBJ1-1,TRBV5-1,TGCGCCAGCAGCTTAGAAGGGGGGACTGAAGCTTTCTTT,CASSLEGGTEAFF
NA,NA,TRBJ1-1,TRBV12-3/TRBV12-4,TGTGCCAGCAAGGAACACCAGAACACTGAAGCTTTCTTT,CASKEHQNTEAFF
TRBD2,NA,TRBJ2-7,TRBV5-4,TGTGCCAGCAGGAACTTCGGGACTAGACCCCACGAGCAGTACTTC,CASRNFGTRPHEQYF
NA,NA,TRBJ1-5,TRBV9,TGTGCCAGCAGCGTAACAGGAGGTAGCAATCAGCCCCAGCATTTT,CASSVTGGSNQPQHF
NA,NA,TRBJ2-7,TRBV18,TGTGCCAGCTCACCACCGGTGGCAGGGAAATCCTACGAGCAGTACTTC,CASSPPVAGKSYEQYF
NA,NA,TRBJ1-2,TRBV21-1,TGTGCCAGCAGCAAAGCGCTATGGGCAGATCTTAACTATGGCTACACCTTC,CASSKALWADLNYGYTF
TRBD2,NA,TRBJ2-7,TRBV18,TGTGCCAGCTCACCGACGTGGGAGGGATCCTACGAGCAGTACTTC,CASSPTWEGSYEQYF
NA,NA,TRBJ1-5,TRBV10-3,TGTGCCATCAGTGAGGGGGCAAGCAATCAGCCCCAGCATTTT,CAISEGASNQPQHF
NA,NA,TRBJ1-2,TRBV5-1,TGCGCCAGCAGCGTGACAGGCTATGGCTACACCTTC,CASSVTGYGYTF
NA,NA,TRBJ1-5,TRBV18,TGTGCCAGCTCACCAGGGTCTGGCAATCAGCCCCAGCATTTT,CASSPGSGNQPQHF
NA,NA,TRBJ1-6,TRBV21-1,TGTGCCAGCAGCAAACCGGGACTCGAAAATTCACCCCTCCACTTT,CASSKPGLENSPLHF
NA,NA,TRBJ2-7,TRBV7-9,TGTGCCAGCACCCACCCCGGGTTCCACGAGCAGTACTTC,CASTHPGFHEQYF
TRBD2,NA,TRBJ2-5,TRBV9,TGTGCCAGCAGCCCACGGACTAGCGGGGGTGTAGAGACCCAGTACTTC,CASSPRTSGGVETQYF
NA,NA,TRBJ2-1,TRBV7-4,TGTGCCAGCAGCAAACGGACGTATGAGCAGTTCTTC,CASSKRTYEQFF
NA,NA,TRBJ1-1,TRBV3-1/TRBV3-2,TGTGCCAGCAGCCCCGGGTTGTTGGATGAAGCTTTCTTT,CASSPGLLDEAFF
NA,NA,TRBJ2-5,TRBV6-5,TGTGCCAGCAGTTACTCCAAGGGACTGAACCAAGAGACCCAGTACTTC,CASSYSKGLNQETQYF
NA,few,TRBJ1-3,TRBV6-5,TGTGCCAGCAGTTACTCGAGGAGGGGCTCTGGAAACACCATATATTTT,CASSYSRRGSGNTIYF
NA,NA,TRBJ2-3,TRBV11-2,TGTGCCAGCAGCCCGAAAGATACGCAGTATTTT,CASSPKDTQYF